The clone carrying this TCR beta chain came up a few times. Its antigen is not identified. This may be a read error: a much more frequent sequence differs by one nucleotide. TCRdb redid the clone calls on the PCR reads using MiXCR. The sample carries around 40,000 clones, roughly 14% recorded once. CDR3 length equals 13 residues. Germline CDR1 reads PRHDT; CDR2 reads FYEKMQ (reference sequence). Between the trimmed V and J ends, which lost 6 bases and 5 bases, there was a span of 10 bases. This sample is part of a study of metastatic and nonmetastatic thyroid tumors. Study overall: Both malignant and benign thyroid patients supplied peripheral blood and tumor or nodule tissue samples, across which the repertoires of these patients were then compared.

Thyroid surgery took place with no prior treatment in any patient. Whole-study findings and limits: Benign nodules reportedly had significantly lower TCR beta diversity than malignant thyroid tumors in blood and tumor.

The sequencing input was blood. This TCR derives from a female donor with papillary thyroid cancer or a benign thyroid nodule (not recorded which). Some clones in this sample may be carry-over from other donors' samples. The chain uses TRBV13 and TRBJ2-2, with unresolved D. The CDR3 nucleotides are TGTGCCAGCAGGGGGATTGTTACCGGGGAGCTGTTTTTT. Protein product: CASRGIVTGELFF.